Included here is one T cell receptor (beta chain) sequence, with context. This entry belongs to a study of blood T cell repertoires in COVID-19. On the study more broadly: Sites across the United States, Italy and Spain contributed samples from acute and convalescent COVID-19.

The CDR3 runs 16 residues. The V gene end was trimmed by 0 bases and the J gene end by 9 bases; junction bases not matched to a gene: 5. CDR1 is LNHNV and CDR2 is YYDKDF in the germline V gene (reference sequence). Generated by immunoSEQ multiplex PCR, the TCRdb table keeps only in-frame clones and is missing some. The sample contains 40,000 to 55,000 clones, approximately 80% of which appear only once. The TCR sequence derives from a man in his 70s with acute or convalescent COVID-19. V usage is TRBV15 and J usage is TRBJ2-1, with 13 positions matching TRBD2. Sequenced material: peripheral blood. The CDR3 DNA reads as TGTGCCACCAGCAGAGATCATACTAGCGGGGGGGGTGAGCAGTTCTTC. Translating gives CATSRDHTSGGGEQFF. Full variable domain (rest looked up from reference TRBV15 and TRBJ2-1): DAMVIQNPRYQVTQFGKPVTLSCSQTLNHNVMYWYQQKSSQAPKLLFHYYDKDFNNEADTPDNFQSRRPNTSFCFLDIRSPGLGDTAMYLCATSRDHTSGGGEQFFGPGTRLTVL.